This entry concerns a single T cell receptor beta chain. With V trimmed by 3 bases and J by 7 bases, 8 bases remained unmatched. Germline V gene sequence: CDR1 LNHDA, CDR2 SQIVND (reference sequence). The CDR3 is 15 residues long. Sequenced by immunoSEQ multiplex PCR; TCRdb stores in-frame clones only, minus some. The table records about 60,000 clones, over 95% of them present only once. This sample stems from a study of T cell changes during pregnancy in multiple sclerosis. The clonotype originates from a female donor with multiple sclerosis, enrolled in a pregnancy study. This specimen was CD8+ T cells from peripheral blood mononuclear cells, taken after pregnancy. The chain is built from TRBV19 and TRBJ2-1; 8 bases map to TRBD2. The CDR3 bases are TGTGCCAGTAGTATTCTGTCGGGAGGGCCGAATGAGCAGTTCTTC. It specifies CASSILSGGPNEQFF.